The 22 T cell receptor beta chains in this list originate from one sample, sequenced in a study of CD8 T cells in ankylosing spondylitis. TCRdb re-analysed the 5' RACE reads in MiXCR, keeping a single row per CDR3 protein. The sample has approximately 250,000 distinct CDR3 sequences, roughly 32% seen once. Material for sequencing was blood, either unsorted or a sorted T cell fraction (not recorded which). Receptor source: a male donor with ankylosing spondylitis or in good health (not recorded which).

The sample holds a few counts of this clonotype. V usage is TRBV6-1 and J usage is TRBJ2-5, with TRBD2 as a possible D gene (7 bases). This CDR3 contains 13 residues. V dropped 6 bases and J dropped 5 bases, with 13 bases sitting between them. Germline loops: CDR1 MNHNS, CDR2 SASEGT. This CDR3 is CASRAPGGETQYF. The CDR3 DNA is TGTGCCAGCAGGGCCCCGGGGGGCGAGACCCAGTACTTC.

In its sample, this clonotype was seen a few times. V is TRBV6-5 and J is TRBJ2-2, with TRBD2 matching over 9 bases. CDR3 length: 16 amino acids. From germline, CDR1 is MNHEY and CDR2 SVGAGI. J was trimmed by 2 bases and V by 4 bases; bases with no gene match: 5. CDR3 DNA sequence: TGTGCCAGCAGTTCACTTAGCGGGGGAAACACCGGGGAGCTGTTTTTT. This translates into CASSSLSGGNTGELFF.

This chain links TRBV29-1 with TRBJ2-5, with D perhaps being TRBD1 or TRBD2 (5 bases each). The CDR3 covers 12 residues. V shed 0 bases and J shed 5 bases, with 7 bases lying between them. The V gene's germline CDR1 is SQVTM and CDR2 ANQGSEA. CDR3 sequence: CSVEDGTETQYF. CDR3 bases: TGCAGCGTTGAAGATGGGACGGAGACCCAGTACTTC.

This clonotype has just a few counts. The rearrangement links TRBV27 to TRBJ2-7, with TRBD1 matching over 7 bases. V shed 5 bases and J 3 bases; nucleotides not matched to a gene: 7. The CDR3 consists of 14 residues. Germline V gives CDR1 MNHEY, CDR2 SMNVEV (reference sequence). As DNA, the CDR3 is TGTGCCAGCAGTGCACAGGGGATCGTCTACGAGCAGTACTTC. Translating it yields CASSAQGIVYEQYF.

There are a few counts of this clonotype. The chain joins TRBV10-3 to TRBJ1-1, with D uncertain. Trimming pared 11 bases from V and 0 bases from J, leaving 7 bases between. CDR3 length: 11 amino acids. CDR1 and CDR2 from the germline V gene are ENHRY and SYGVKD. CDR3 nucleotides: TGTGCCTCCCTAATGAACACTGAAGCTTTCTTT. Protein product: CASLMNTEAFF.

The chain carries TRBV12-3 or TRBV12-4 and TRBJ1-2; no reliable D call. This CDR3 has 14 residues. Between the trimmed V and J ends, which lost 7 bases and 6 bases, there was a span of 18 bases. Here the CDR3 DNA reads TGTGCCAGCACCCGGACGGAAGACTACAATGGCTACACCTTC. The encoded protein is CASTRTEDYNGYTF.

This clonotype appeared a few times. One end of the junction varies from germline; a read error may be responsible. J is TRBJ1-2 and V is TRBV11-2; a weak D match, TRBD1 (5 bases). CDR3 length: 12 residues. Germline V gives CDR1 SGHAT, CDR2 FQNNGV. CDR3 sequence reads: CASYGEGRSTEF. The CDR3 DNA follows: TGTGCCAGCTATGGTGAGGGGAGATCAACAGAATTC.

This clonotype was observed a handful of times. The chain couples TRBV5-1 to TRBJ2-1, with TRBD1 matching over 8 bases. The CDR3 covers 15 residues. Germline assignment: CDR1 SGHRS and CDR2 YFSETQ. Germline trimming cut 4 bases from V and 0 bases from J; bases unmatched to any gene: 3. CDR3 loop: CASSPRGRSYNEQFF. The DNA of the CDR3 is TGCGCCAGCAGCCCCAGGGGGCGCTCCTACAATGAGCAGTTCTTC.

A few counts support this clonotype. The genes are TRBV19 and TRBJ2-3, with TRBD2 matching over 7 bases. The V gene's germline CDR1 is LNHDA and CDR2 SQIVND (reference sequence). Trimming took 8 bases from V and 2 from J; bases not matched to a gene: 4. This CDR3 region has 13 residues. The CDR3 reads CASGGDYTDTQYF. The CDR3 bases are TGTGCCAGTGGGGGGGACTACACAGATACGCAGTATTTT.

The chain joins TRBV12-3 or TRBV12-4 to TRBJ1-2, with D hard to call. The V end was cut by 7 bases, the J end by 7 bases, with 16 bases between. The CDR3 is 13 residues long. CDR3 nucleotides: TGTGCCAGCACCCTTTTTTCGGGTCCTGGCTACACCTTC. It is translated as CASTLFSGPGYTF.

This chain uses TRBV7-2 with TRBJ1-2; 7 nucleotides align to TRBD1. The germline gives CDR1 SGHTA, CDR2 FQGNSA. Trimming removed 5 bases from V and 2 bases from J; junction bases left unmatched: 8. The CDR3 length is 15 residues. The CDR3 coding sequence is TGTGCCAGCAGCCTTTCCCTGACAGGGAACTATGGCTACACCTTC. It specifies CASSLSLTGNYGYTF. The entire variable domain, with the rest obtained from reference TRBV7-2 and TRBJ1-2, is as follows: GAGVSQSPSNKVTEKGKDVELRCDPISGHTALYWYRQSLGQGLEFLIYFQGNSAPDKSGLPSDRFSAERTGGSVSTLTIQRTQQEDSAVYLCASSLSLTGNYGYTFGSGTRLTVV.

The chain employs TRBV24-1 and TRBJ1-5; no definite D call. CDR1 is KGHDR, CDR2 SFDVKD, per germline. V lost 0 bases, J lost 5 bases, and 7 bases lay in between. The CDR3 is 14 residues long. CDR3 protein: CATSDLYSDQPQHF. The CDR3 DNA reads TGTGCCACCAGTGATTTGTACAGCGATCAGCCCCAGCATTTT.

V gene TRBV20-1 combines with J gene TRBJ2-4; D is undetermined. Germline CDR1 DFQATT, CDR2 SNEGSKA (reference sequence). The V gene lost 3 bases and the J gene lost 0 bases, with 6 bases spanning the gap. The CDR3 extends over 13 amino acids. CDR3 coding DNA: TGCAGTGCTAGTCCCTTAGCCAAAAACATTCAGTACTTC. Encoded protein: CSASPLAKNIQYF.

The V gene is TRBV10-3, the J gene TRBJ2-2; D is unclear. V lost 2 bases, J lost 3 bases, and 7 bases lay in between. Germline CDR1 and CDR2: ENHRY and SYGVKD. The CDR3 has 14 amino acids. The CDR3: CAISEAADTGELFF. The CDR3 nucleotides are TGTGCCATCAGTGAGGCGGCAGACACCGGGGAGCTGTTTTTT.

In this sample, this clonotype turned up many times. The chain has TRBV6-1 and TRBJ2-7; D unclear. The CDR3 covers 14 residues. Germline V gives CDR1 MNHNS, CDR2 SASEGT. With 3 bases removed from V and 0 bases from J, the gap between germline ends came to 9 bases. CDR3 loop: CASSESAGSYEQYF. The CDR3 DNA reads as TGTGCCAGCAGTGAGTCGGCCGGCTCCTACGAGCAGTACTTC.

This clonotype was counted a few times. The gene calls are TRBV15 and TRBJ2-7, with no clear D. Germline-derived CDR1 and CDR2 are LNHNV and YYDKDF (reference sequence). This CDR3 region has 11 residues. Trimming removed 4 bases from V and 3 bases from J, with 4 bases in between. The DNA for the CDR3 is TGTGCCACCAGCACCGGCTACGAGCAGTACTTC. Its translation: CATSTGYEQYF.

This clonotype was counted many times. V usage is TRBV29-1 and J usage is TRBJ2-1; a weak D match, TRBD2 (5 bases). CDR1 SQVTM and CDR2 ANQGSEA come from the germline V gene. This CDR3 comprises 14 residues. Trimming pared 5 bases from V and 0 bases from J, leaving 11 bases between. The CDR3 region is CSVYRESSYNEQFF. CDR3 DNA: TGCAGCGTTTATCGGGAAAGCTCCTACAATGAGCAGTTCTTC.

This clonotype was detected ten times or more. The CDR3 DNA reads as TGTGCCAGCAGCATAACAGGGGGCAAGGACACTGAAGCTTTCTTT. This translates into CASSITGGKDTEAFF. This chain uses TRBV6-1 with TRBJ1-1, with 9 bases fitting TRBD1. The CDR3 is 15 residues long. Germline CDR1 MNHNS, CDR2 SASEGT. J was trimmed by 3 bases and V by 6 bases; bases with no gene match: 8.

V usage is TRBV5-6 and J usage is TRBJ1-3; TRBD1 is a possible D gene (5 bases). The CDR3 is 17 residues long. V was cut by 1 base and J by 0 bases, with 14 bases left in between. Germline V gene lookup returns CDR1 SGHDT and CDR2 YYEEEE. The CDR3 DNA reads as TGTGCCAGCAGCTTGCCCCAGGGAGCCTACTCTGGAAACACCATATATTTT. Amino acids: CASSLPQGAYSGNTIYF.

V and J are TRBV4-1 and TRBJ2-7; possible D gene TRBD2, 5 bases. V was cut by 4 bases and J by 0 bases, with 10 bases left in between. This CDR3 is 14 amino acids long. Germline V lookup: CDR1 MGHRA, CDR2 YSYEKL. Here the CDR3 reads CASSPRASSYEQYF. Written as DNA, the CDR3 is TGCGCCAGCAGCCCGAGGGCTTCCTCCTACGAGCAGTACTTC.

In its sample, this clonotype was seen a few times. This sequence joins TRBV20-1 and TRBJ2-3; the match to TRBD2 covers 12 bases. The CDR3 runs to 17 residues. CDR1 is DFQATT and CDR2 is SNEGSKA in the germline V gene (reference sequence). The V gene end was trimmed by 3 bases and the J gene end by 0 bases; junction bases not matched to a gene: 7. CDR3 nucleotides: TGCAGTGCTAGTGGACTAGCGGGGCGACCTAGCACAGATACGCAGTATTTT. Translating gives CSASGLAGRPSTDTQYF.

CDR3 DNA sequence: TGCAGCGCTATACTAGCGGGGGCCTCCACAGATACGCAGTATTTT. This sequence encodes CSAILAGASTDTQYF. The chain recombines TRBV29-1 with TRBJ2-3, with TRBD2 matching 11 bases. With V trimmed by 7 bases and J by 2 bases, 8 bases remained unmatched. This CDR3 contains 15 residues. The germline V gene encodes CDR1 SQVTM and CDR2 ANQGSEA.